The entry below gives a single T cell receptor (beta chain) sequence along with its context. The antigen this receptor binds is unknown. The record has no base qualities; no much larger clone is one base away. The entire isolated RNA was reverse transcribed using the High Capacity cDNA Reverse Transcription Kit, and thus expressed TCRB transcripts were sequenced. Naive, central memory and regulatory T cell samples underwent deep immunoSEQ sequencing, averaging around 4 million total reads per sample. After sorted cells were lysed in RLT buffer, RNA was extracted with DNase-treated RNeasy Micro or Mini kits, with the choice depending on cell number. Each cell subset was processed separately to prevent cross-contamination, with patient and healthy donor samples processed together. The immunoSEQ multiplex PCR was used to amplify TCRB sequences from cDNA, generating 87-bp fragments that spanned the CDR3 region. The amplicons were sequenced using the Illumina HiSeq platform. The paper's data handling went like this. Synthetic template baselines were used to correct PCR bias computationally, reads within Hamming distance 2 were collapsed, and singletons that could not be merged were discarded. Reads were aligned against IMGT so that V, D and J genes, CDR3 length and insertions or deletions at six rearrangement sites could be assigned. Within each subset, clonotype counts were normalized to sorted cell number, and only after that were true diversity and Gini coefficients computed with the tcR R package. Repertoire sharing was quantified using the overlap coefficient calculated on TCRB nucleotide sequences. TCRdb stores this immuneACCESS table with in-frame sequences only. Part of the clones is absent; in the studies checked, under half of the shortfall reflects unresolved V genes, and no reason is known for the rest. Clonal size and the V and J genes are those of that table, whereas D and trimming came from the DNA. The sample has about 130,000 clones on record, 7% to 10% of them singletons. The ten largest clones take up roughly 0.74% of the sample.

CDR1 MNHNS and CDR2 SASEGT were looked up in the germline V gene. A distance of 12 bases separates the germline ends of V and J, which lose 6 bases and 0 bases respectively. Including the terminal cysteine and phenylalanine, the CDR3 comprises 15 residues. The DNA shown is the 45-base CDR3, in frame from base 1. From each donor, a single peripheral blood sample of roughly 0.11 L on average was drawn into heparinised tubes. A BD FACSAria II was used to sort naive, central memory, regulatory and stem cell-like memory CD4+ T cells with a panel that included CD45RO, CCR7, CD25, CD127, CD95 and CD27. A purity above 98% was achieved for all sorted populations. Right away, PBMCs were isolated by Lymphoprep density gradient centrifugation and were stained directly, with no culture step. So that batch effects would be minimized, each experiment stained and sorted samples in pairs, pairing one healthy donor with one patient.

This entry belongs to a study of beta chain features in type 1 diabetes listed by TCRdb under 2018. In terms of the full investigation: Mean age, gender distribution, total cell number and subset yield were not different between patients and healthy donors. In the study, TCRB repertoires of sorted circulating CD4+ T cell subsets from recently diagnosed type 1 diabetes patients were compared with those of matched healthy donors. Whereas all 28 donors provided naive and central memory subsets, regulatory and stem cell-like memory subsets were isolated from just 8 patients and roughly 8 healthy donors. A total of 100 million to 140 million sorted cells were examined across all samples, and the number of cells per subset was strongly correlated with RNA yield. Findings and caveats that apply to the study as a whole: Shorter templates might have been favored by PCR, but patient and control samples were amplified and corrected together, so both groups would have been affected equally by any skew. HLA sub-analyses involved small numbers of individuals, so any influence of HLA type on TCRB rearrangement remained unresolved. Because cDNA was sequenced instead of genomic DNA, highly expressing activated cells could be over-represented, though the groups showed no difference in activation or CD3 levels. At VDJ recombination sites, patients with type 1 diabetes made fewer insertions and deleted more nucleotides, a pattern implying thymic rearrangement abnormalities. Type 1 diabetes patients showed a moderate but significant shortening of TCRB CDR3 length in all four CD4+ subsets. The naive, central memory and regulatory TCRB repertoires appeared to resemble one another more closely among patients than among healthy donors.

This TCR was recovered from a man between 18 and 35 years old in good health. The receptor chain draws on TRBV6-1 and TRBJ1-5; the best D guess is TRBD1, with 6 bases matching. The sequenced material came from central memory CD4+ T cells from blood. CDR3 reads: CASRPDRPSNQPQHF. In nucleotide form, the sequence is TGTGCCAGCAGACCGGACAGACCTAGCAATCAGCCCCAGCATTTT.